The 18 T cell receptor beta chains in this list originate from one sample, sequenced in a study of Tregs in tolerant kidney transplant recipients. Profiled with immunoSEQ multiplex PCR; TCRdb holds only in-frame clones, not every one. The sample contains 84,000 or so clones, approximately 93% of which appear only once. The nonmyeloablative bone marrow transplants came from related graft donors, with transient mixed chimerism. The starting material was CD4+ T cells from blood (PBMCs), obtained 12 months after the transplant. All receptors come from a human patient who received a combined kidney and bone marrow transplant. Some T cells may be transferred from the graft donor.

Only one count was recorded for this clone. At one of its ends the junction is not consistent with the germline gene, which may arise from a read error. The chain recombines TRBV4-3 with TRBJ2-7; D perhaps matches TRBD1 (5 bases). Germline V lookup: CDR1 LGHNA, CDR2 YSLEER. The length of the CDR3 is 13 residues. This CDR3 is CAGSQRGSYEQYF. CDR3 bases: TGCGCCGGCAGCCAAAGGGGCAGCTACGAGCAGTACTTC.

The CDR3 coding sequence is TGTGCCAGCAGTTTTAGCGCAACTAATGAAAAACTGTTTTTT. Amino acid sequence: CASSFSATNEKLFF. This chain connects TRBV28 to TRBJ1-4; no clear D gene. Germline V gene lookup returns CDR1 MDHEN and CDR2 SYDVKM. V lost 3 bases to trimming and J lost 0 bases, with 5 bases between them. The CDR3 runs 14 residues.

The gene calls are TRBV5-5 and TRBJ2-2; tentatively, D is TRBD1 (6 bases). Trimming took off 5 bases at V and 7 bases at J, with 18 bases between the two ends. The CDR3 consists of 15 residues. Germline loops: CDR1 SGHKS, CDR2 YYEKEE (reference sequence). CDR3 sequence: CASRRTVYLGGELFF. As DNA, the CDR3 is TGTGCCAGCAGGCGGACAGTTTATTTGGGCGGGGAGCTGTTTTTT.

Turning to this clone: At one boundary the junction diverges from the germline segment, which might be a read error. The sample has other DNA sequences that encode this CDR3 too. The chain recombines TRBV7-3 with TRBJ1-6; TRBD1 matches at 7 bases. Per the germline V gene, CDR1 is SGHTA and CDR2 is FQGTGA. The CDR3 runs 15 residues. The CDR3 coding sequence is TGTGCCAGCAGCTTATTGGGACAGAATAATTCCCCCCTCCACTTT. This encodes CASSLLGQNNSPLHF.

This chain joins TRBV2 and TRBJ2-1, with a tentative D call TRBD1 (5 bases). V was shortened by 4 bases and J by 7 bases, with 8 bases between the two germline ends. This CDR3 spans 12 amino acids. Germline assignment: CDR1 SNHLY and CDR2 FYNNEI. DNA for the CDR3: TGTGCCAGCAGTGGTCCAGGGAATGAGCAGTTCTTC. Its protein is CASSGPGNEQFF.

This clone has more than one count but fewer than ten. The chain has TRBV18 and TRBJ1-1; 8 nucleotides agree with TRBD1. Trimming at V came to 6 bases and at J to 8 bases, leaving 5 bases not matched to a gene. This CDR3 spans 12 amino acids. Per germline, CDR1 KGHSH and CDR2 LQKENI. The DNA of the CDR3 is TGTGCCAGCTCGATGGGACAGGCCGAAGCTTTCTTT. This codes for CASSMGQAEAFF.

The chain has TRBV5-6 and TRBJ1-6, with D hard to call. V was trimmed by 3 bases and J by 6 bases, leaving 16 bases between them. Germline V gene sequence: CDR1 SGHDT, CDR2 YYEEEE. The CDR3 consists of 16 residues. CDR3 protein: CASSSVRWRGNSPLHF. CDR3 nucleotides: TGTGCCAGCAGCTCGGTTCGATGGCGGGGTAATTCACCCCTCCACTTT.

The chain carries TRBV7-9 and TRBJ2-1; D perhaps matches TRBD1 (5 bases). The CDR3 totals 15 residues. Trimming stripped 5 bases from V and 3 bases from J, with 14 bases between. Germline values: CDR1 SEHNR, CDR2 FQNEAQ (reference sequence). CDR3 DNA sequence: TGTGCCAGCAGCACCGCGAAGGGGTACTACAATGAGCAGTTCTTC. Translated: CASSTAKGYYNEQFF.

This CDR3 reads CASSLGFGRGGPDTQYF. DNA of the CDR3: TGTGCCAGCAGCTTAGGATTCGGGCGGGGGGGCCCAGATACGCAGTATTTT. The chain has TRBV7-9 and TRBJ2-3; 9 nucleotides match TRBD2. The CDR3 sequence is 17 residues long. V lost 1 base, J lost 4 bases, and 9 bases stayed unmatched. Germline V gives CDR1 SEHNR, CDR2 FQNEAQ (reference sequence).

The CDR3 spells CASSGNRGYGYTF. DNA for the CDR3: TGTGCCAGCAGCGGCAACAGGGGCTATGGCTACACCTTC. The chain uses TRBV27 and TRBJ1-2; 7 bases fit TRBD1. Germline CDR1 and CDR2: MNHEY and SMNVEV (reference sequence). CDR3 length: 13 residues. With 6 bases clipped from V and 4 bases from J, the junction kept 5 bases outside the gene matches.

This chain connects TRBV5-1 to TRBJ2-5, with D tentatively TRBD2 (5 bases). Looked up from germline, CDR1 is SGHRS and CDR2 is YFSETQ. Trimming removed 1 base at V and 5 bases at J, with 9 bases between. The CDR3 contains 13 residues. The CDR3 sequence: CASSLREWETQYF. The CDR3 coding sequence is TGCGCCAGCAGCTTGAGGGAGTGGGAGACCCAGTACTTC.

The CDR3 DNA reads TGTGCCATCACCAATACAGGGGCGGCTGGGGGCTACACCTTC. It specifies CAITNTGAAGGYTF. The rearrangement uses TRBV10-3 and TRBJ1-2, with 7 bases identical to TRBD1. CDR1 ENHRY and CDR2 SYGVKD come from the germline V gene. The CDR3 length is 14 residues. V was pared by 7 bases and J by 8 bases, with 13 bases of the junction left unmatched.

CDR3: CASRTILTGTTSGASLYYEQYF. Written as DNA, the CDR3 is TGTGCAAGTCGCACGATCCTTACCGGGACAACTAGCGGGGCGTCCCTCTACTACGAGCAGTACTTC. The chain joins TRBV12-2 to TRBJ2-7; the table's D gene call, TRBD2, was not cross checked with the DNA. TRBV12-2 is designated a pseudogene. The CDR3 spans 22 residues.

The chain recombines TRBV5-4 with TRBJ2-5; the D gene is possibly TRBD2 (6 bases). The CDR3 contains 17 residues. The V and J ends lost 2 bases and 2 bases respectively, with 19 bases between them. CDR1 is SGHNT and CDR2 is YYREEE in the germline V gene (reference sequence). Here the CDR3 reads CASSLRILSSAQETQYF. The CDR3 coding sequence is TGTGCCAGCAGCTTACGTATATTGTCTAGCGCACAAGAGACCCAGTACTTC. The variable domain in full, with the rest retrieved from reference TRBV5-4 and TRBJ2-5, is ETGVTQSPTHLIKTRGQQVTLRCSSQSGHNTVSWYQQALGQGPQFIFQYYREEENGRGNFPPRFSGLQFPNYSSELNVNALELDDSALYLCASSLRILSSAQETQYFGPGTRLLVL.

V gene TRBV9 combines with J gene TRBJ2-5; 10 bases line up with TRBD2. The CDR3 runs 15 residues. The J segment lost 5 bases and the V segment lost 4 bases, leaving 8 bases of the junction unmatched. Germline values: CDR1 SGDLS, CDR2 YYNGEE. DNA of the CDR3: TGTGCCAGCAGCCCCCAGGGGACTAGCGAGGAGACCCAGTACTTC. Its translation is CASSPQGTSEETQYF.

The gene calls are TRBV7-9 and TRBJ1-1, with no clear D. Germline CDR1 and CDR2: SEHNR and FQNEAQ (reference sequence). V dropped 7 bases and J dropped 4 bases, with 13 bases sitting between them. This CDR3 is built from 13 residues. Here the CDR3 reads CASNAIAGTEAFF. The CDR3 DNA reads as TGTGCCAGCAACGCTATAGCGGGCACTGAAGCTTTCTTT.

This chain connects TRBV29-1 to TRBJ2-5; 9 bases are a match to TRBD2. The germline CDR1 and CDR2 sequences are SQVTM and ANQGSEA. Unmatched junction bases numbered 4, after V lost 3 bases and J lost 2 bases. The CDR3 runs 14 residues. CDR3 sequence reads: CSVERAGGQETQYF. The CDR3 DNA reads TGCAGCGTTGAGCGGGCGGGAGGGCAAGAGACCCAGTACTTC.

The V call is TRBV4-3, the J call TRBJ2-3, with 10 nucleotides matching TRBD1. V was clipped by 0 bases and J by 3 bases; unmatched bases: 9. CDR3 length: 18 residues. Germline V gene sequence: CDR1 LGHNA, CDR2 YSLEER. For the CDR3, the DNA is TGCGCCAGCAGCCAAGACCGTGTGGGACAGGGGTCGACAGATACGCAGTATTTT. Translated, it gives CASSQDRVGQGSTDTQYF.